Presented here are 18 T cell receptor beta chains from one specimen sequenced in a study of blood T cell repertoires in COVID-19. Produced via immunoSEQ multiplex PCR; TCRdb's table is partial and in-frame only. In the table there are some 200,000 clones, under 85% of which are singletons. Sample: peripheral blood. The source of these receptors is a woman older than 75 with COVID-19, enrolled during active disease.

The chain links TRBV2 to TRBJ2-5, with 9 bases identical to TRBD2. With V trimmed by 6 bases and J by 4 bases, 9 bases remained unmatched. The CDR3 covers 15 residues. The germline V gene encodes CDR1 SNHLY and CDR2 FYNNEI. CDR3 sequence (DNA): TGTGCCAGCAGACCTACGGGACTAGCAGCAGAGACCCAGTACTTC. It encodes CASRPTGLAAETQYF.

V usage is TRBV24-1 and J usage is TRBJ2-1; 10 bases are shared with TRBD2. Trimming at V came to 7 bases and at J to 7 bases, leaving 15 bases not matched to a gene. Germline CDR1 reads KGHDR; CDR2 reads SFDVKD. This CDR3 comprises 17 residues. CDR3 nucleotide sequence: TGTGCCACCAGCGCCCTGGGGGCTAGCGGGAGTAAAAATGAGCAGTTCTTC. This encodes CATSALGASGSKNEQFF.

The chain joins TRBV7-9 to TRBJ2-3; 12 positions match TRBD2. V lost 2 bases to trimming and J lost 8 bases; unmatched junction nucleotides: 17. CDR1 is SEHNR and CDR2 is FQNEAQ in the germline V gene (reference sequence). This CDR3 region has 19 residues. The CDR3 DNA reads TGTGCCAGCAGCTTAAGGGCTGGCCGGCTAGCGGGGGGGCCGGGTACGCAGTATTTT. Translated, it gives CASSLRAGRLAGGPGTQYF.

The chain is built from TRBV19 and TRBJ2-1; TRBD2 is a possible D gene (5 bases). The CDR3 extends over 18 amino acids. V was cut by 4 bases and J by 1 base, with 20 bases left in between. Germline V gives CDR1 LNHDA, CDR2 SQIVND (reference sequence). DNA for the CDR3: TGTGCCAGTAGTAACGTTGGTAGCCTCCCGGGGTCCTACAATGAGCAGTTCTTC. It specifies CASSNVGSLPGSYNEQFF.

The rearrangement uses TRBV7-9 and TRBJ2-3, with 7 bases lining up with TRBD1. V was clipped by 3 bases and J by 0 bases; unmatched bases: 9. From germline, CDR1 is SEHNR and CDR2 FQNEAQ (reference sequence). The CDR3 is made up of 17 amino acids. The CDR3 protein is CASSLGRQGTSTDTQYF. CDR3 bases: TGTGCCAGCAGCTTGGGTCGACAGGGCACTAGCACAGATACGCAGTATTTT.

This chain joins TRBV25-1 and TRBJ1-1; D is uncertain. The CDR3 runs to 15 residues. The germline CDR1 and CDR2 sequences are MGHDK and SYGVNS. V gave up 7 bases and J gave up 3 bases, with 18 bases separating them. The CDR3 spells CASKAMAGTDTEAFF. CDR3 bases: TGTGCCAGCAAGGCCATGGCGGGCACGGACACTGAAGCTTTCTTT.

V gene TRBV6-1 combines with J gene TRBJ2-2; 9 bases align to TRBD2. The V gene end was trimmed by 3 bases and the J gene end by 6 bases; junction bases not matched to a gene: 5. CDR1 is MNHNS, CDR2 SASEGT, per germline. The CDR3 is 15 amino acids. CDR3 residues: CASSDAGTSPGELFF. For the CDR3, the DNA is TGTGCCAGCAGTGACGCCGGGACTAGCCCCGGGGAGCTGTTTTTT.

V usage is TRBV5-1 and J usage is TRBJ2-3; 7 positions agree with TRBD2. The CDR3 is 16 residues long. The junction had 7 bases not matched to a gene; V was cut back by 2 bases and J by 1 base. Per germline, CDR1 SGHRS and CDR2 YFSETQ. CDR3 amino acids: CASSFGGGPGTDTQYF. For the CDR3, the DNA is TGCGCCAGCAGCTTCGGGGGAGGGCCGGGCACAGATACGCAGTATTTT.

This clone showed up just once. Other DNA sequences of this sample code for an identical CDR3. CDR3 region: CASSSRQGGGYTF. In DNA, the CDR3 is TGTGCCAGCAGTTCCCGACAGGGGGGTGGCTACACCTTC. The chain employs TRBV28 and TRBJ1-2; TRBD1 aligns across 9 bases. This CDR3 comprises 13 residues. Germline-derived CDR1 and CDR2 are MDHEN and SYDVKM. V trimming: 4 bases; J trimming: 7 bases; junction bases outside the gene matches: 4.

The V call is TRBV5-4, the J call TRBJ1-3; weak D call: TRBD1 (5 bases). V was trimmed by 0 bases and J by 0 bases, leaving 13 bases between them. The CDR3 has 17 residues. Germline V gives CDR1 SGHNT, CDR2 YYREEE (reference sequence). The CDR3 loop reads CASSLGVSGPSGNTIYF. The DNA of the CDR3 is TGTGCCAGCAGCTTGGGGGTATCAGGGCCCTCTGGAAACACCATATATTTT.

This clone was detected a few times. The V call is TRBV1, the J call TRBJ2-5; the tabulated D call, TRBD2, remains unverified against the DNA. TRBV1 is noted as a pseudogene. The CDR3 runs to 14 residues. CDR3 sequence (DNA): TGCACCTTCCTAGCGGGAGTGATACAAGAGACCCAGTACTTC. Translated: CTFLAGVIQETQYF.

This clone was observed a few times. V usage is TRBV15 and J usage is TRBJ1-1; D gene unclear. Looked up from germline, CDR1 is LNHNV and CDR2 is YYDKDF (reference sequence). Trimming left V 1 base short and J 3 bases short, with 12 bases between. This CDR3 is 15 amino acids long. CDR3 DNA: TGTGCCACCAGCAGAGGGGGAGCCTCGGACACTGAAGCTTTCTTT. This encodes CATSRGGASDTEAFF.

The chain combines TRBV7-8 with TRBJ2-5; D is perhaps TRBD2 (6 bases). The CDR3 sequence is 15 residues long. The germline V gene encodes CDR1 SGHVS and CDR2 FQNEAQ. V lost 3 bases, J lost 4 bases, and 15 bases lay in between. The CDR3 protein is CASSLGRTPPETQYF. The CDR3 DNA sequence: TGTGCCAGCAGCTTGGGGAGGACCCCTCCAGAGACCCAGTACTTC. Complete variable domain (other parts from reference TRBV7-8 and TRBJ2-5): GAGVSQSPRYKVAKRGQDVALRCDPISGHVSLFWYQQALGQGPEFLTYFQNEAQLDKSGLPSDRFFAERPEGSVSTLKIQRTQQEDSAVYLCASSLGRTPPETQYFGPGTRLLVL.

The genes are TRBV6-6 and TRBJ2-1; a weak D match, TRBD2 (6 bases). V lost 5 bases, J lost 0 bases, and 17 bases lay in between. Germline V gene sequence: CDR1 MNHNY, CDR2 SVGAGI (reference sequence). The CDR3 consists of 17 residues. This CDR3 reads CASSPRRRGLSYNEQFF. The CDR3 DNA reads TGTGCCAGCAGTCCCCGTCGAAGGGGACTCTCCTACAATGAGCAGTTCTTC.

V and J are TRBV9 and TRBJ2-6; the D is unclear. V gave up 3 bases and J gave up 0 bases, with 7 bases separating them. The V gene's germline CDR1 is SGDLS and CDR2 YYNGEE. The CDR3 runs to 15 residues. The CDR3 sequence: CASSGLTSGANVLTF. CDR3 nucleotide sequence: TGTGCCAGCAGCGGGCTCACCTCTGGGGCCAACGTCCTGACTTTC.

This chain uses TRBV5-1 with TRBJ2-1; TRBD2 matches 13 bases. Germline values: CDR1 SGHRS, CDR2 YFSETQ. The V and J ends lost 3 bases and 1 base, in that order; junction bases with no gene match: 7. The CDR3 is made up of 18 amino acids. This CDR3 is CASSSGLAGRGSYNEQFF. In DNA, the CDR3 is TGCGCCAGCAGCTCGGGACTAGCGGGGAGAGGTTCCTACAATGAGCAGTTCTTC.

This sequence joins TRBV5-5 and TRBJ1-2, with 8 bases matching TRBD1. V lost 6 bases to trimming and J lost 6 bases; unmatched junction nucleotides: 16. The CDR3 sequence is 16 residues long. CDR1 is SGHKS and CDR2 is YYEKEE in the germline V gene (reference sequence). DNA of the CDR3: TGTGCCAGCACCAACGGTCAGGGGGCTCTTGGGGATGGCTACACCTTC. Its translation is CASTNGQGALGDGYTF.

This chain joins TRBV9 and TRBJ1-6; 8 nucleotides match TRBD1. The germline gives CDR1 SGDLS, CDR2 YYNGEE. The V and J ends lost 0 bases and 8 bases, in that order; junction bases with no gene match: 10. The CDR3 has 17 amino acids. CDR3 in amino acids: CASSVADRGSGYSPLHF. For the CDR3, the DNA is TGTGCCAGCAGCGTAGCCGACAGGGGTTCAGGGTATTCACCCCTCCACTTT. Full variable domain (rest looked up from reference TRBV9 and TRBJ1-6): DSGVTQTPKHLITATGQRVTLRCSPRSGDLSVYWYQQSLDQGLQFLIQYYNGEERAKGNILERFSAQQFPDLHSELNLSSLELGDSALYFCASSVADRGSGYSPLHFGNGTRLTVT.